The 22 T cell receptor beta chains reported below all come from one sample, sequenced in a study of T cell responses to AZD1222 COVID-19 vaccine. Clones were sequenced by immunoSEQ multiplex PCR, and TCRdb holds only the in-frame ones, with some missing. The data contain roughly 130,000 clones, about nine tenths of them singletons. Sequencing used peripheral blood, obtained on day 0 of AZD1222 vaccination. These receptors all come from an adult in good health.

The rearrangement joins TRBV5-1 to TRBJ2-1; D uncertain. The length of the CDR3 is 13 residues. Germline V gives CDR1 SGHRS, CDR2 YFSETQ. V dropped 0 bases and J dropped 5 bases, with 6 bases sitting between them. The CDR3 region has the DNA TGCGCCAGCAGCTTGGTGGCTAACAATGAGCAGTTCTTC. Amino acids: CASSLVANNEQFF.

The chain combines TRBV14 with TRBJ1-4; unclear D gene. CDR3 length: 17 amino acids. Per the germline V gene, CDR1 is SGHDN and CDR2 is FVKESK. V lost 3 bases and J lost 8, with 22 bases in between. The CDR3 DNA reads as TGTGCCAGCAGCCAGCTCTCCTCAGATACCCTAGGAGAAAAACTGTTTTTT. This sequence encodes CASSQLSSDTLGEKLFF.

CDR3 in amino acids: CASSGSGGYYEQYF. CDR3 bases: TGTGCCAGCAGTGGTAGCGGGGGGTACTACGAGCAGTACTTC. The V gene is TRBV25-1, the J gene TRBJ2-7; 10 bases match TRBD2. Germline V gene sequence: CDR1 MGHDK, CDR2 SYGVNS. The CDR3 consists of 14 residues. The V gene end was trimmed by 4 bases and the J gene end by 3 bases; junction bases not matched to a gene: 3.

This clone was seen a few times. This chain uses TRBV5-4 with TRBJ2-6; D is perhaps TRBD2 (6 bases). Germline V gene data show CDR1 as SGHNT and CDR2 as YYREEE (reference sequence). V was trimmed by 5 bases and J by 4 bases, leaving 16 bases between them. This CDR3 is 16 amino acids long. The CDR3 DNA reads TGTGCCAGCAGGGGCGGGGCCTACGAAGGGGCCAACGTCCTGACTTTC. Its translation is CASRGGAYEGANVLTF.

The gene calls are TRBV9 and TRBJ1-6, with TRBD1 identical over 8 bases. V dropped 4 bases and J dropped 7; count of bases not matched to a gene: 7. The CDR3 has 15 amino acids. Per germline, CDR1 SGDLS and CDR2 YYNGEE. The CDR3 DNA follows: TGTGCCAGCAGCCAAAGGACAGGGAGCAATTCACCCCTCCACTTT. It yields the protein CASSQRTGSNSPLHF.

The V and J genes are TRBV6-5 and TRBJ1-1; D is uncertain. The CDR3 covers 14 residues. Per the germline V gene, CDR1 is MNHEY and CDR2 is SVGAGI. V shed 7 bases and J shed 0 bases, with 12 bases lying between them. CDR3 protein: CASNQLGLNTEAFF. The CDR3 nucleotides read TGTGCCAGCAACCAACTGGGTCTGAACACTGAAGCTTTCTTT.

This sequence joins TRBV19 and TRBJ2-3, with 7 positions matching TRBD2. Germline CDR1 reads LNHDA; CDR2 reads SQIVND (reference sequence). This CDR3 spans 18 amino acids. The J segment lost 0 bases and the V segment lost 3 bases, leaving 12 bases of the junction unmatched. The DNA for the CDR3 is TGTGCCAGTAGTATCCCTCGGGCAGGGACTACTAGCACAGATACGCAGTATTTT. It translates to CASSIPRAGTTSTDTQYF.

The chain is built from TRBV30 and TRBJ1-1; perhaps TRBD1 as D (5 bases). The germline V gene has CDR1 GTSNPN and CDR2 SVGIG (reference sequence). This CDR3 has 13 residues. Deletions cut 0 bases from V and 2 bases from J, with 7 bases between. Here the CDR3 reads CAWSVGGNTEAFF. CDR3 DNA sequence: TGTGCCTGGAGTGTGGGGGGAAACACTGAAGCTTTCTTT.

The chain uses TRBV5-6 and TRBJ2-2; TRBD2 matches 9 bases. V shed 5 bases and J 6 bases; nucleotides not matched to a gene: 20. CDR3 length: 19 amino acids. The germline CDR1 and CDR2 sequences are SGHDT and YYEEEE. Here the CDR3 DNA reads TGTGCCAGCAGACAAACCCGGTTGGCCATAGCGGGGGTGGCCGGGGAGCTGTTTTTT. Its translation: CASRQTRLAIAGVAGELFF. Filled out from reference TRBV5-6 and TRBJ2-2, the complete variable domain reads DAGVTQSPTHLIKTRGQQVTLRCSPKSGHDTVSWYQQALGQGPQFIFQYYEEEERQRGNFPDRFSGHQFPNYSSELNVNALLLGDSALYLCASRQTRLAIAGVAGELFFGEGSRLTVL.

The chain employs TRBV15 and TRBJ2-6, with 9 bases fitting TRBD1. The germline V gene encodes CDR1 LNHNV and CDR2 YYDKDF (reference sequence). Trimming at V came to 3 bases and at J to 0 bases, leaving 6 bases not matched to a gene. This CDR3 region has 18 residues. The CDR3 loop is CATSRGTGFSSGANVLTF. CDR3 bases: TGTGCCACCAGCAGGGGGACAGGGTTTAGCTCTGGGGCCAACGTCCTGACTTTC.

CDR3 amino acids: CASSMGLGNTGELFF. In DNA, the CDR3 is TGTGCCAGCAGCATGGGACTAGGGAACACCGGGGAGCTGTTTTTT. V usage is TRBV7-9 and J usage is TRBJ2-2, with 8 positions matching TRBD2. CDR3 length: 15 residues. The V gene end was trimmed by 5 bases and the J gene end by 1 base; junction bases not matched to a gene: 3. Germline V gene sequence: CDR1 SEHNR, CDR2 FQNEAQ (reference sequence).

This clone showed up just once. The chain joins TRBV9 to TRBJ2-1; possible D gene TRBD1, 5 bases. This CDR3 spans 14 amino acids. The germline V gene encodes CDR1 SGDLS and CDR2 YYNGEE. The V end lost 3 bases, the J end lost 3 bases, and 10 bases lay between the germline ends. The CDR3 spells CASSGTLLYNEQFF. The CDR3 nucleotides are TGTGCCAGCAGCGGGACACTCCTCTACAATGAGCAGTTCTTC.

Only one count was recorded for this clone. The chain is built from TRBV2 and TRBJ2-1; a possible D gene is TRBD2 (5 bases). Germline V gene sequence: CDR1 SNHLY, CDR2 FYNNEI. Trimming took 2 bases from V and 3 from J, leaving 11 bases between them. The CDR3 has 15 amino acids. The CDR3: CASSEIPEGYNEQFF. DNA for the CDR3: TGTGCCAGCAGTGAAATTCCTGAGGGCTACAATGAGCAGTTCTTC.

V and J are TRBV7-2 and TRBJ2-5; D possibly corresponds to TRBD2 (6 bases). Germline V gene sequence: CDR1 SGHTA, CDR2 FQGNSA. The CDR3 spans 12 residues. V lost 9 bases and J lost 7, with 15 bases in between. Here the CDR3 DNA reads TGTGCCAGTAGCGTGGAGGAGGGGACCCAGTACTTC. This gives the protein CASSVEEGTQYF.

The CDR3 loop reads CASSLGTGGNTEAFF. In DNA, the CDR3 is TGTGCCAGCAGCTTAGGGACAGGGGGGAACACTGAAGCTTTCTTT. This rearrangement joins TRBV7-2 to TRBJ1-1; 10 bases match TRBD1. This CDR3 has 15 amino acids. V gave up 1 base and J gave up 1 base; unmatched junction bases: 0. Germline CDR1 SGHTA, CDR2 FQGNSA.

The chain is built from TRBV6-5 and TRBJ1-3; D not certain. Germline CDR1 and CDR2: MNHEY and SVGAGI. Trimming pared 4 bases from V and 0 bases from J, leaving 10 bases between. The CDR3 is made up of 15 amino acids. CDR3 DNA sequence: TGTGCCAGCAGTTTCGCGGACTTCTCTGGAAACACCATATATTTT. Translating it yields CASSFADFSGNTIYF.

Written as DNA, the CDR3 is TGTGCCAGCAGCCCCTTAACGAGGGATCAGCCCCAGCATTTT. Amino acid sequence: CASSPLTRDQPQHF. The J gene is TRBJ1-5, the V gene TRBV7-8; no reliable D call. V was pared by 5 bases and J by 5 bases, with 13 bases between. The CDR3 runs to 14 residues. Germline CDR1 is SGHVS and CDR2 is FQNEAQ. The full variable domain, rest sourced from reference TRBV7-8 and TRBJ1-5, is GAGVSQSPRYKVAKRGQDVALRCDPISGHVSLFWYQQALGQGPEFLTYFQNEAQLDKSGLPSDRFFAERPEGSVSTLKIQRTQQEDSAVYLCASSPLTRDQPQHFGDGTRLSIL.

This clone was picked up one time. The gene calls are TRBV7-2 and TRBJ1-4, with TRBD1 as a possible D gene (5 bases). Germline lookup yields CDR1 SGHTA and CDR2 FQGNSA. The CDR3 covers 14 residues. V shed 4 bases and J shed 3 bases, with 9 bases lying between them. CDR3 region: CASSSGPANEKLFF. The DNA for the CDR3 is TGTGCCAGCAGCTCAGGGCCGGCTAATGAAAAACTGTTTTTT.

The rearrangement links TRBV3-1 (or the pseudogene TRBV3-2) to TRBJ1-3; 7 nucleotides match TRBD1. CDR1 and CDR2 from the germline V gene are LGHDT and YNNKEL (reference sequence). The CDR3 sequence is 15 residues long. The trim removed 1 base at V and 2 bases at J, leaving 2 bases unmatched. CDR3: CASSQVGTAGNTIYF. Written as DNA, the CDR3 is TGTGCCAGCAGCCAAGTAGGGACAGCTGGAAACACCATATATTTT.

This clone was seen more than once but under ten times. The chain couples TRBV9 to TRBJ1-1; the match to TRBD1 covers 8 bases. The germline V gene has CDR1 SGDLS and CDR2 YYNGEE. The CDR3 sequence is 14 residues long. The V and J ends lost 5 bases and 1 base, in that order; junction bases with no gene match: 4. The CDR3 spells CASRSGQENTEAFF. The CDR3 region has the DNA TGTGCCAGCAGATCGGGACAGGAGAACACTGAAGCTTTCTTT. Supplemented by reference TRBV9 and TRBJ1-1, the full variable domain reads DSGVTQTPKHLITATGQRVTLRCSPRSGDLSVYWYQQSLDQGLQFLIQYYNGEERAKGNILERFSAQQFPDLHSELNLSSLELGDSALYFCASRSGQENTEAFFGQGTRLTVV.

This clone was seen only once. The chain combines TRBV3-1 (or the pseudogene TRBV3-2) with TRBJ2-1; TRBD1 agrees at 11 bases. CDR3 length: 15 amino acids. With V trimmed by 10 bases and J by 4 bases, 9 bases remained unmatched. Germline CDR1 is LGHDT and CDR2 is YNNKEL (reference sequence). The CDR3 DNA is TGTGCCATTACCCCGGGACAGGGGGTTTACAATGAGCAGTTCTTC. Encoded protein: CAITPGQGVYNEQFF.

This rearrangement joins TRBV11-2 to TRBJ2-7; a possible D gene is TRBD1 (7 bases). The germline V and J ends were trimmed by 0 bases and 3 bases, with 15 bases remaining between them. CDR1 is SGHAT and CDR2 is FQNNGV in the germline V gene. The CDR3 has 16 amino acids. CDR3 sequence reads: CASSLEGRGRLYEQYF. The CDR3 DNA is TGTGCCAGCAGCTTAGAGGGCAGGGGGAGGCTCTACGAGCAGTACTTC.